Ten or more counts support the clone carrying this T cell receptor beta chain. Its antigen remains unidentified. These data are taken from a study of T cells in Graves' hyperthyroidism and ophthalmopathy. Overall study findings and caveats: Appearing also in blood were most of the thyroid clonotypes expanded above 0.001.

TCR beta CDR3 region amplification was performed from RNA transcripts. Researchers ran a first-round RT-PCR on the TCR CDR3 using the HTBI primer set. Each CDR3 protein gets one entry after TCRdb re-called the multiplex PCR reads with MiXCR. The repertoire holds 300,000 to 450,000 distinct CDR3 sequences, with around 13% as singletons. Germline V gives CDR1 SGDLS, CDR2 YYNGEE. The length of the CDR3 is 17 residues. Trimming stripped 3 bases from V and 3 bases from J, with 19 bases between. Lactation, pregnancy, other autoimmune disease or uncontrolled infection excluded patients. Used for diagnoses were clinical symptoms, serum thyroxine and TRAb, thyroid ultrasound and orbital computed tomography.

The receptor's source is a woman aged 55-70 years with Graves' hyperthyroidism. The sample consisted of blood. The chain combines TRBV9 with TRBJ2-1; D possibly uses TRBD1 or TRBD2 (5 bases each). Here the CDR3 reads CASSGTRGGESYNEQFF. The CDR3 nucleotides are TGTGCCAGCAGCGGGACCCGGGGCGGAGAGAGCTACAATGAGCAGTTCTTC.